The 6 T cell receptor beta chains presented below share a single source sample, sequenced in a study of T cells in Graves' hyperthyroidism and ophthalmopathy. The source material, RNA transcripts, was used to amplify TCR beta CDR3 regions. TCR CDR3 regions were first amplified by RT-PCR with HTBI primers. TCRdb itself ran the multiplex PCR reads through MiXCR, one entry per CDR3 protein. Among roughly 570,000 distinct CDR3 sequences listed, around 46% were seen once. Sequenced input: peripheral blood or thyroid tissue (not recorded which). All receptors derive from a woman between 18 and 29 years old with Graves' hyperthyroidism.

This clonotype was seen at least ten times. The rearrangement links TRBV10-3 to TRBJ2-7; D perhaps matches TRBD2 (5 bases). Between the trimmed V and J ends, which lost 2 bases and 5 bases, there was a span of 19 bases. The CDR3 consists of 16 residues. Germline loops: CDR1 ENHRY, CDR2 SYGVKD. CDR3 in amino acids: CAISERAGSGNNEQYF. DNA of the CDR3: TGTGCCATCAGTGAGCGGGCCGGCTCGGGGAATAACGAGCAGTACTTC.

Comment on this clonotype: Mismatch with germline at one junction end may stem from a read error. This rearrangement joins TRBV6-2 or TRBV6-3 to TRBJ1-2; D call uncertain. Germline-derived CDR1 and CDR2 are MNHEY and SVGEGT. This CDR3 region has 11 residues. The CDR3 DNA follows: TGTGCCATCAGTGCGGCGGACGGCTACACCTTC. It translates to CAISAADGYTF.

In its sample, this clonotype was seen many times. This chain uses TRBV29-1 with TRBJ1-1; no reliable D call. This CDR3 has 14 residues. Trimming took 1 base from V and 0 from J, leaving 9 bases between them. In germline, CDR1 is SQVTM, CDR2 ANQGSEA. CDR3 residues: CSVEGEGLNTEAFF. For the CDR3, the DNA is TGCAGCGTTGAAGGAGAAGGTCTGAACACTGAAGCTTTCTTT.

As to this clonotype: This may come from a read error, since a much larger clone is one base off. The chain is built from TRBV29-1 and TRBJ1-4; D uncertain. Germline V CDR1 and CDR2: SQVTM, ANQGSEA. V was pared by 1 base and J by 5 bases, with 2 bases between. This CDR3 region has 11 residues. The CDR3 DNA is TGCAGCGTTGAAGGGAATGAAAAACTGTTTTTT. As protein: CSVEGNEKLFF.

This clonotype showed up many times. The CDR3 loop reads CASNLMGSPNYGYTF. The CDR3 DNA is TGTGCCAGCAACCTGATGGGGAGTCCTAACTATGGCTACACCTTC. This chain connects TRBV5-8 to TRBJ1-2, with D hard to call. Germline V gene lookup returns CDR1 SGHTS and CDR2 YDEGEE. V was pared by 6 bases and J by 0 bases, with 15 bases between. This CDR3 region has 15 residues. The full variable domain, completed using reference TRBV5-8 and TRBJ1-2, is EAGVTQSPTHLIKTRGQQATLRCSPISGHTSVYWYQQALGLGLQFLLWYDEGEERNRGNFPPRFSGRQFPNYSSELNVNALELEDSALYLCASNLMGSPNYGYTFGSGTRLTVV.

The chain links TRBV29-1 to TRBJ1-2; 8 nucleotides line up with TRBD1. CDR3 length: 14 residues. The V and J ends lost 5 bases and 8 bases, in that order; junction bases with no gene match: 13. CDR1 is SQVTM, CDR2 ANQGSEA, per germline. CDR3 nucleotide sequence: TGCAGCGTTAAACCTCATGGACAGGGCGGCGGCTACACCTTC. It yields the protein CSVKPHGQGGGYTF.